This T cell receptor (beta chain) appears in the sequencing data of a study of T cell changes during pregnancy in multiple sclerosis. The CDR3 contains 14 residues. Germline lookup yields CDR1 SGHAT and CDR2 FQNNGV. V lost 1 base to trimming and J lost 2 bases, with 8 bases between them. Libraries were prepared by immunoSEQ multiplex PCR; TCRdb keeps only in-frame clonotypes and omits some of them. The profile shows 60,000 or so clones, about 91% of them singletons. This TCR derives from a female donor with multiple sclerosis, enrolled in a pregnancy study. This chain joins TRBV11-2 and TRBJ1-2, with no clear D. Sequenced here: peripheral blood, sampled before pregnancy. The CDR3 bases are TGTGCCAGCAGCTTAGGGGGAGAGAACTATGGCTACACCTTC. This translates into CASSLGGENYGYTF.